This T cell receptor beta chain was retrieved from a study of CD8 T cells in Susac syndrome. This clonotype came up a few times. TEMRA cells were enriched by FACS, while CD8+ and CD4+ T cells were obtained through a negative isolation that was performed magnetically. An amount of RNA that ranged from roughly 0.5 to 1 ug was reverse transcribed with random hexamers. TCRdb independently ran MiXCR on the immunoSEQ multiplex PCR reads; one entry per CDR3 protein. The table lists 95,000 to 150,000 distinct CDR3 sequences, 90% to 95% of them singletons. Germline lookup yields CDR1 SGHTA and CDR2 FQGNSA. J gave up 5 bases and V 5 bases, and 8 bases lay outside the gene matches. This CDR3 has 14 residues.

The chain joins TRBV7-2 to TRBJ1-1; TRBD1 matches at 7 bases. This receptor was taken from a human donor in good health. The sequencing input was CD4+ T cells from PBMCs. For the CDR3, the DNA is TGTGCCAGCAGCCCGCGGCAGGGGGGGACTGAAGCTTTCTTT. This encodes CASSPRQGGTEAFF.